The rows below give T cell receptor beta chains drawn from one sample of a study of chemoradiotherapy in HPV16-positive cancers. TCRdb keeps only in-frame clones here, not all; method: immunoSEQ multiplex PCR. The table lists approximately 12,000 clones, more than 50% of them singletons. Sampling was done from a patient who underwent chemoradiotherapy. The receptor source for this set is a human donor with HPV-associated anogenital cancer. Both conserved end residues are part of each CDR3. The order of the fields is D gene, V gene, clone size, CDR3 length, J gene, CDR3 DNA, CDR3 protein. D genes are given only for firm matches. Clone size is given for some rows only: seen once, a few or many times, or a class if the clone is expanded.

NA,TRBV12-1,NA,15,TRBJ2-7,TGTGCCAGCAGCCCGATCCGGGACAGGGGAGGGGAGCAGTACTTC,CASSPIRDRGGEQYF
TRBD1,TRBV4-3,NA,16,TRBJ2-7,TGCGCCAGCAGCCAAGGGGAAGGGGGCATAGCCTACGAGCAGTACTTC,CASSQGEGGIAYEQYF
TRBD1,TRBV29-1,once,14,TRBJ1-1,TGCAGCCTGTCTCGGGGGACAGGGTCTTCAGAAGCTTTCTTT,CSLSRGTGSSEAFF
TRBD2,TRBV11-2,once,17,TRBJ2-1,TGTGCCAGCAGCAGAACTAGCGGGGGGATCTCCTACAATGAGCAGTTCTTC,CASSRTSGGISYNEQFF
NA,TRBV7-2,NA,16,TRBJ1-4,TGTGCCAGCAGCCCCCGAAGGGGGTGGTCTAATGAAAAACTGTTTTTT,CASSPRRGWSNEKLFF
TRBD1,TRBV14,NA,14,TRBJ2-7,TGTGCCAGCAGCCAAACAGGGGTTTATGGGGAGCAGTACTTC,CASSQTGVYGEQYF
NA,TRBV19,once,18,TRBJ2-6,TGTGCCAGTAGCGGGCCTGACAGGGAGGCAACTGGGGCCAACGTCCTGACTTTC,CASSGPDREATGANVLTF
TRBD2,TRBV7-9,NA,14,TRBJ2-1,TGTGCCAGCGACGTAGCGGGAGCTTACAATGAGCAGTTCTTC,CASDVAGAYNEQFF
NA,TRBV29-1,NA,15,TRBJ1-4,TGCAGCGTTGCTGTTCCACAGGGCCTAAATGAAAAACTGTTTTTT,CSVAVPQGLNEKLFF
NA,TRBV11-2,NA,15,TRBJ1-4,TGTGCCAGCAGCTTAGCGACACGGGAACAATTGAAACTGTTTTTT,CASSLATREQLKLFF
NA,TRBV7-9,NA,12,TRBJ1-2,TGTGCCAGCGTCTTGGGGGCGTCCGGCTACACCTTC,CASVLGASGYTF
TRBD1,TRBV2,medium-sized,15,TRBJ1-2,TGTGCCAGCAGTGAATCAACAGGGGCGAGGGGTGGCTACACCTTC,CASSESTGARGGYTF
NA,TRBV19,NA,14,TRBJ1-2,TGTGCCAGTAGTATAGTGGCGGACAACTATGGCTACACCTTC,CASSIVADNYGYTF
NA,TRBV7-6,few,15,TRBJ1-4,TGTGCCAGCAGCTTAGGGGCAGGGGAACGGGAAAAACTGTTTTTT,CASSLGAGEREKLFF
TRBD1,TRBV6-1,NA,15,TRBJ2-1,TGTGCCAGCAGTCCCTTCGGGGACAGGGATAATGAGCAGTTCTTC,CASSPFGDRDNEQFF
TRBD2,TRBV9,NA,16,TRBJ2-5,TGTGCCAGCAGCGTAGTTGGCGGGGGGGGACAAGAGACCCAGTACTTC,CASSVVGGGGQETQYF
NA,TRBV13,NA,14,TRBJ1-2,TGTGCCAGCAGCTGGTCTTTGTCCAAGGATGGCTACACCTTC,CASSWSLSKDGYTF
NA,TRBV4-2,NA,16,TRBJ1-4,TGTGCCAGCAGCCAAGATATAGCAGCAACTAATGAAAAACTGTTTTTT,CASSQDIAATNEKLFF
NA,TRBV5-4,NA,11,TRBJ2-1,TGTGCCAGCAGCTTTAGTAATGAGCAGTTCTTC,CASSFSNEQFF
NA,TRBV6-5,few,16,TRBJ1-4,TGTGCCAGCAGTTACGCATACGACAGGCGTAATGAAAAACTGTTTTTT,CASSYAYDRRNEKLFF
NA,TRBV19,NA,17,TRBJ1-1,TGTGCCAGTAGAAGTATAGGGACCGGGGGAGGGAGCACTGAAGCTTTCTTT,CASRSIGTGGGSTEAFF
NA,TRBV5-1,NA,14,TRBJ1-4,TGCGCCAGCAGCGGGGCACCCCTGGAAGAAAAACTGTTTTTT,CASSGAPLEEKLFF
NA,TRBV9,few,14,TRBJ1-3,TGTGCCAGCAGCGTAGGGAACTCTGGAAACACCATATATTTT,CASSVGNSGNTIYF
TRBD1,TRBV6-1,NA,14,TRBJ1-1,TGTGCCAGCAGGGGACAGGGTTGGAACACTGAAGCTTTCTTT,CASRGQGWNTEAFF
TRBD1,TRBV5-1,NA,14,TRBJ1-1,TGCGCCAGCAGCTTACAACAGGGGGATGGTGAAGCTTTCTTT,CASSLQQGDGEAFF
NA,TRBV28,NA,15,TRBJ2-7,TGTGCCAGCAGTTCGCGATGGACAGTGCCCTACGAGCAGTACTTC,CASSSRWTVPYEQYF
TRBD2,TRBV7-3,NA,15,TRBJ2-2,TGTGCCAGCAGCCCCCCGGGGGGTGTCACCGGGGAGCTGTTTTTT,CASSPPGGVTGELFF
NA,TRBV11-2,NA,16,TRBJ2-3,TGTGCCAGCAGCTCTTGGCCGGCAGGAAGCACAGATACGCAGTATTTT,CASSSWPAGSTDTQYF
NA,TRBV5-4,NA,15,TRBJ1-1,TGTGCCAGCAGTCCGGGAGGCCATAGGGACACTGAAGCTTTCTTT,CASSPGGHRDTEAFF
TRBD1,TRBV6-5,NA,14,TRBJ1-4,TGTGCCAGCAGATTGGGAGACAGGGTGGAAAAACTGTTTTTT,CASRLGDRVEKLFF
TRBD2,TRBV4-2,NA,15,TRBJ2-3,TGTGCCAGCAGCCAAGGGGGTAGCGGGACAGATACGCAGTATTTT,CASSQGGSGTDTQYF
NA,TRBV9,few,12,TRBJ2-7,TGTGCCAGCAGCGGGTTAACCTACGAGCAGTACTTC,CASSGLTYEQYF
NA,TRBV5-1,once,13,TRBJ2-2,TGCGCCAGCAGCTTGAGGGAGAGCGGGGAGCTGTTTTTT,CASSLRESGELFF
NA,TRBV5-6,NA,11,TRBJ2-5,TGTGCCAGCAGCCGGGAAGAGACCCAGTACTTC,CASSREETQYF
TRBD2,TRBV28,NA,17,TRBJ2-1,TGTGCCAGCAGTTGGGACCGACTAGCGGGAGTCTCTAATGAGCAGTTCTTC,CASSWDRLAGVSNEQFF
NA,TRBV19,NA,14,TRBJ2-3,TGTGCCAGTAGTAAGGGGGGCGGTGCAGATACGCAGTATTTT,CASSKGGGADTQYF
TRBD1,TRBV19,NA,14,TRBJ1-5,TGTGCCAGTAGTATAGGGACAGGGGATCAGCCCCAGCATTTT,CASSIGTGDQPQHF
TRBD1,TRBV5-1,NA,16,TRBJ1-1,TGCGCCAGCAGCTTCGTGACAGGGGGCGAGAACACTGAAGCTTTCTTT,CASSFVTGGENTEAFF
TRBD1,TRBV19,NA,15,TRBJ1-5,TGTGCCAGTAGACGGACAGGGGGTTTCGATCAGCCCCAGCATTTT,CASRRTGGFDQPQHF
TRBD2,TRBV5-1,NA,16,TRBJ2-5,TGCGCCAGCAGCATACCCTTAGCGGGGGCTCAAGAGACCCAGTACTTC,CASSIPLAGAQETQYF
NA,TRBV14,NA,18,TRBJ2-6,TGTGCCAGCAGCCAAGGACAGACGCGAGGATCTGGGGCCAACGTCCTGACTTTC,CASSQGQTRGSGANVLTF